This T cell receptor beta chain is drawn from a study of Tregs in tolerant kidney transplant recipients. Regarding the study as a whole: Biological reproducibility was not directly addressed in this study.

The CDR3 sequence is 15 residues long. Trimming took 4 bases from V and 9 from J; bases not matched to a gene: 7. Germline CDR1 reads SGHVS; CDR2 reads FNYEAQ. Concerning this clone: What it binds is unknown.

Sequencing was performed with immunoSEQ multiplex PCR; in TCRdb, only in-frame clones are kept and a portion is missing. The data hold tens of thousands of clones, with 85% to 95% observed a single time. Sequenced input: CD8+ T cells from blood. The chain recombines TRBV7-6 with TRBJ2-2, with TRBD1 identical over 11 bases. This clonotype originated in a human donor in good health. The CDR3 coding sequence is TGTGCCAGCAGCTGGGGACAGGGGGAAGCGAGGGAGCTGTTTTTT. Translating it yields CASSWGQGEARELFF.